The rows below give T cell receptor beta chains drawn from one sample of a study of STAT3 mutations in large granular lymphocyte leukemia. Produced via immunoSEQ multiplex PCR; TCRdb's table is partial and in-frame only. The sample lists about 39,000 clones, roughly 77% occurring once. The sample consisted of PBMCs. These receptors were collected from a human donor with T large granular lymphocyte leukemia. Some clones in this sample may be carry-over from other donors' samples. The CDR3 runs from the conserved cysteine through the conserved F or W. The order of the fields is D gene, clone size, V gene, J gene, CDR3 protein, CDR3 DNA. D genes are given only for firm matches. Not all rows give a size; the values are once, few, many and, for expanded clones, a class.

d_call: .; clone_size: once; v_call: TRBV5-4; j_call: TRBJ2-1; cdr3_aa: CASSLPQGRNEQFF; cdr3_nt: TGTGCCAGCAGCCTACCCCAGGGCCGCAATGAGCAGTTCTTC
d_call: .; clone_size: .; v_call: TRBV18; j_call: TRBJ2-5; cdr3_aa: CASSLPSGQETQYF; cdr3_nt: TGTGCCAGCTCACTCCCTTCCGGGCAAGAGACCCAGTACTTC
d_call: TRBD1; clone_size: .; v_call: TRBV27; j_call: TRBJ1-4; cdr3_aa: CASSPRDRGTNEKLFF; cdr3_nt: TGTGCCAGCAGTCCCCGGGACAGGGGAACGAATGAAAAACTGTTTTTT
d_call: .; clone_size: .; v_call: TRBV10-3; j_call: TRBJ1-1; cdr3_aa: CAISGEIREDTEAFF; cdr3_nt: TGTGCCATCAGTGGCGAGATCAGGGAGGACACTGAAGCTTTCTTT
d_call: TRBD2; clone_size: once; v_call: TRBV4-3; j_call: TRBJ2-2; cdr3_aa: CASSQEVPGGSGELFF; cdr3_nt: TGCGCCAGCAGCCAAGAGGTGCCGGGAGGGTCCGGGGAGCTGTTTTTT
d_call: .; clone_size: .; v_call: TRBV4-3; j_call: TRBJ2-1; cdr3_aa: CASSQTTGRTNEQFF; cdr3_nt: TGCGCCAGCAGCCAAACGACGGGCAGAACCAATGAGCAGTTCTTC
d_call: TRBD1; clone_size: .; v_call: TRBV14; j_call: TRBJ2-1; cdr3_aa: CASRPAGDRDRNEQFF; cdr3_nt: TGTGCCAGCAGACCAGCAGGGGACAGGGATCGCAATGAGCAGTTCTTC
d_call: .; clone_size: .; v_call: TRBV5-1; j_call: TRBJ1-1; cdr3_aa: CASSLVANTEAFF; cdr3_nt: TGCGCCAGCAGCTTGGTGGCGAACACTGAAGCTTTCTTT
d_call: .; clone_size: .; v_call: TRBV5-1; j_call: TRBJ2-3; cdr3_aa: CASSLGAGWSTDTQYF; cdr3_nt: TGCGCCAGCAGCTTGGGAGCCGGGTGGAGCACAGATACGCAGTATTTT
d_call: .; clone_size: .; v_call: TRBV28; j_call: TRBJ2-7; cdr3_aa: CASSFLRSRAGPYEQYF; cdr3_nt: TGTGCCAGCAGTTTTCTGCGGTCGAGGGCAGGGCCCTACGAGCAGTACTTC
d_call: .; clone_size: .; v_call: TRBV28; j_call: TRBJ1-2; cdr3_aa: CASSLFGGDGYTF; cdr3_nt: TGTGCCAGCAGTTTATTCGGGGGGGATGGCTACACCTTC
d_call: TRBD2; clone_size: few; v_call: TRBV5-1; j_call: TRBJ2-5; cdr3_aa: CASSFLAGSETQYF; cdr3_nt: TGCGCCAGCAGCTTTCTAGCGGGGTCAGAGACCCAGTACTTC
d_call: TRBD2; clone_size: .; v_call: TRBV29-1; j_call: TRBJ2-5; cdr3_aa: CSVEAGVGGETQYF; cdr3_nt: TGCAGCGTTGAAGCGGGGGTGGGAGGGGAGACCCAGTACTTC